This T cell receptor beta chain was found in a study of blood T cell repertoires in COVID-19. Overall study: The United States, Italy and Spain provided the acute and convalescent COVID-19 samples. From T cells, B-cell-depleted T cells, or PBMCs came the material, which was cDNA or gDNA.

The method was immunoSEQ multiplex PCR; TCRdb's version includes in-frame clones alone and lacks a portion of them. Here the sample spans 150,000 to 200,000 clones, more than 70% being singletons. CDR3 length equals 18 residues. This clone was observed a few times. What was sequenced was peripheral blood. The source of this sequence is a woman aged 25 to 45 with acute or convalescent COVID-19. The chain is built from TRBV21-1 and TRBJ2-7; the D segment call TRBD2 is taken from the table without a DNA check. TRBV21-1 is reported as a pseudogene. The CDR3 here is CASSNIPRQISGSYEQYF. The CDR3 DNA is TGTGCCAGCAGCAATATTCCCCGCCAAATCAGCGGGTCCTACGAGCAGTACTTC.